This T cell receptor (beta chain) stems from a study of beta chain features in type 1 diabetes. Study information: Across every sample, about 110 million sorted cells were examined in total. Study observations and caveats: VDJ junctions in type 1 diabetes patients carried more deletions and fewer insertions. TCRB CDR3s were moderately but significantly shorter in Type 1 diabetes patients in all four CD4+ subsets. Patients' naive, central memory and regulatory TCRB repertoires appeared more alike than those of healthy donors.

V shed 3 bases and J 6 bases; nucleotides not matched to a gene: 4. The CDR3 is 14 residues long. Germline CDR1 and CDR2: LNHDA and SQIVND (reference sequence). In the case of this clone: Its antigen is currently unknown.

TCRB transcripts that were expressed got sequenced, as all of the isolated RNA had been reverse transcribed. The table came from immunoSEQ multiplex PCR; TCRdb's copy has only in-frame clones and leaves some out. The repertoire consists of around 300,000 clones, with about 15% occurring once and the leading ten covering 0.015%. By way of CD45RO/CCR7/CD25/CD127/CD95/CD27, the CD4+ regulatory, stem cell-like memory, central memory and naive cells were sorted. The chain joins TRBV19 to TRBJ1-2, with 10 bases aligning to TRBD1. This TCR was sampled from a man aged 18 to 30 with type 1 diabetes. Material: naive CD4+ T cells from blood. CDR3 in amino acids: CASSMGQGSHGYTF. The CDR3 nucleotides read TGTGCCAGTAGTATGGGACAGGGGAGCCATGGCTACACCTTC.